Presented here are 24 T cell receptor beta chains from one specimen sequenced in a study of cytomegalovirus exposure and HLA in healthy donors. 13 Jbeta primers and 60 Vbeta primers were used for the PCR. Clones were sequenced by immunoSEQ multiplex PCR, and TCRdb holds only the in-frame ones, with some missing. The repertoire holds approximately 130,000 clones, with approximately 9% as singletons. The sample was PBMCs. All receptors derive from a woman aged 35 to 49 in good health and CMV-seropositive.

The chain is built from TRBV19 and TRBJ2-6, with D perhaps matching TRBD1 (5 bases). V was shortened by 3 bases and J by 4 bases, with 10 bases between the two germline ends. The CDR3 is 15 residues long. Germline values: CDR1 LNHDA, CDR2 SQIVND (reference sequence). CDR3 in amino acids: CASSIRAPGANVLTF. In DNA form, the CDR3 reads TGTGCCAGTAGTATCAGGGCCCCCGGGGCCAACGTCCTGACTTTC.

This clone was seen ten or more times. The gene calls are TRBV5-4 and TRBJ2-7; 7 bases line up with TRBD1. Trimming removed 5 bases from V and 7 bases from J; junction bases left unmatched: 15. The CDR3 has 15 residues. Germline CDR1 reads SGHNT; CDR2 reads YYREEE (reference sequence). CDR3 residues: CASSRTGLPPQEQYF. The CDR3 coding sequence is TGTGCCAGCAGTAGGACAGGCCTACCCCCACAGGAGCAGTACTTC.

V and J are TRBV18 and TRBJ1-6; D is uncertain. V lost 2 bases to trimming and J lost 0 bases, with 11 bases between them. This CDR3 has 17 amino acids. Germline V gene data show CDR1 as KGHSH and CDR2 as LQKENI. The CDR3 is CASSPLAYDSYNSPLHF. The CDR3 DNA is TGTGCCAGCTCACCATTGGCATATGACTCCTATAATTCACCCCTCCACTTT.

This chain connects TRBV28 to TRBJ1-2, with 10 bases matching TRBD1. In germline, CDR1 is MDHEN, CDR2 SYDVKM. The length of the CDR3 is 14 residues. J gave up 4 bases and V 4 bases, and 3 bases lay outside the gene matches. The CDR3 spells CASSSGTGVYGYTF. CDR3 DNA sequence: TGTGCCAGCAGTTCCGGGACAGGGGTCTATGGCTACACCTTC.

The table lists this clone with a few counts. The chain joins TRBV7-2 to TRBJ1-5, with TRBD1 identical over 7 bases. Germline V gene lookup returns CDR1 SGHTA and CDR2 FQGNSA. The CDR3 contains 16 residues. Trimming cost V 5 bases and J 6 bases; bases outside gene matches: 13. Here the CDR3 reads CASSPRVTGPAQPQHF. The CDR3 DNA reads TGTGCCAGCAGCCCCAGGGTGACAGGGCCGGCTCAGCCCCAGCATTTT. Using reference TRBV7-2 and TRBJ1-5 for the parts outside the CDR3, the full variable domain is GAGVSQSPSNKVTEKGKDVELRCDPISGHTALYWYRQSLGQGLEFLIYFQGNSAPDKSGLPSDRFSAERTGGSVSTLTIQRTQQEDSAVYLCASSPRVTGPAQPQHFGDGTRLSIL.

This clone occurred a few times. This sequence joins TRBV7-2 and TRBJ2-1, with D perhaps matching TRBD1 (5 bases). This CDR3 has 17 amino acids. Germline V lookup: CDR1 SGHTA, CDR2 FQGNSA. Trimming stripped 5 bases from V and 4 bases from J, with 21 bases between. This CDR3 reads CASSPGVGAVPYNEQFF. The CDR3, as DNA: TGTGCCAGCAGCCCTGGGGTTGGGGCGGTCCCTTACAATGAGCAGTTCTTC. The whole variable domain, filled in from reference TRBV7-2 and TRBJ2-1, reads GAGVSQSPSNKVTEKGKDVELRCDPISGHTALYWYRQSLGQGLEFLIYFQGNSAPDKSGLPSDRFSAERTGGSVSTLTIQRTQQEDSAVYLCASSPGVGAVPYNEQFFGPGTRLTVL.

The V call is TRBV18, the J call TRBJ2-7, with 9 positions matching TRBD1. With V trimmed by 3 bases and J by 6 bases, 3 bases remained unmatched. The CDR3 runs to 13 residues. Germline V lookup: CDR1 KGHSH, CDR2 LQKENI. CDR3 loop: CASSPGQGSEQYF. The CDR3 DNA reads as TGTGCCAGCTCACCGGGACAGGGAAGCGAGCAGTACTTC.

This clone was counted a few times. This chain joins TRBV7-9 and TRBJ1-2; 7 nucleotides align to TRBD1. The trim removed 1 base at V and 7 bases at J, leaving 6 bases unmatched. The V gene's germline CDR1 is SEHNR and CDR2 FQNEAQ (reference sequence). The CDR3 runs to 14 residues. CDR3 region: CASSLEGGAAGYTF. The CDR3 DNA sequence: TGTGCCAGCAGCTTAGAAGGGGGCGCAGCTGGCTACACCTTC.

This clone showed up just a few times. V gene TRBV9 combines with J gene TRBJ1-1; 9 bases are shared with TRBD1. Germline V gives CDR1 SGDLS, CDR2 YYNGEE. The V gene end was trimmed by 3 bases and the J gene end by 1 base; junction bases not matched to a gene: 4. CDR3 length: 15 residues. Here the CDR3 DNA reads TGTGCCAGCAGCGCCGACAGGGGGTGGAACACTGAAGCTTTCTTT. Translating it yields CASSADRGWNTEAFF.

This chain joins TRBV4-2 and TRBJ1-2; TRBD1 aligns across 9 bases. This CDR3 is built from 15 residues. The germline V gene encodes CDR1 LGHNA and CDR2 YNFKEQ. Trimming removed 0 bases from V and 5 bases from J; junction bases left unmatched: 4. CDR3 in amino acids: CASSQEQGAEYGYTF. The DNA for the CDR3 is TGTGCCAGCAGCCAAGAACAGGGGGCCGAGTATGGCTACACCTTC.

The chain couples TRBV7-2 to TRBJ2-2, with TRBD2 identical over 9 bases. The CDR3 has 17 amino acids. CDR1 and CDR2 (germline): SGHTA, FQGNSA. With 5 bases clipped from V and 7 bases from J, the junction kept 14 bases outside the gene matches. As DNA, the CDR3 is TGTGCCAGCAGCCCCCTTCGCGGGGGGGCCCTTGGCGGGGAGCTGTTTTTT. Its translation is CASSPLRGGALGGELFF.

The chain joins TRBV14 to TRBJ2-3, with TRBD1 as a possible D gene (6 bases). Trimming took off 1 base at V and 2 bases at J, with 16 bases between the two ends. From germline, CDR1 is SGHDN and CDR2 FVKESK. CDR3 length: 17 amino acids. The CDR3 nucleotides read TGTGCCAGCAGCCAAGTAAAACAGGGCCCACCCACAGATACGCAGTATTTT. Its translation is CASSQVKQGPPTDTQYF. The variable domain in full, completed from reference TRBV14 and TRBJ2-3, reads EAGVTQFPSHSVIEKGQTVTLRCDPISGHDNLYWYRRVMGKEIKFLLHFVKESKQDESGMPNNRFLAERTGGTYSTLKVQPAELEDSGVYFCASSQVKQGPPTDTQYFGPGTRLTVL.

In the case of this clone: Other nucleotide sequences in the sample specify the same CDR3. The chain recombines TRBV27 with TRBJ2-7, with 9 bases fitting TRBD1. This CDR3 contains 18 residues. Germline CDR1 is MNHEY and CDR2 is SMNVEV (reference sequence). The V gene end was trimmed by 4 bases and the J gene end by 4 bases; junction bases not matched to a gene: 17. The CDR3 coding sequence is TGTGCCAGCAGTTGGGTACCGGGACAGGGTACATCCTATTACGAGCAGTACTTC. Its protein product is CASSWVPGQGTSYYEQYF.

This clone turned up a few times. V gene TRBV5-1 combines with J gene TRBJ1-2; perhaps TRBD1 as D (5 bases). The germline V gene has CDR1 SGHRS and CDR2 YFSETQ. Trimming pared 0 bases from V and 9 bases from J, leaving 9 bases between. The CDR3 covers 12 residues. CDR3 sequence reads: CASSLEGVSYTF. The CDR3 bases are TGCGCCAGCAGCTTGGAAGGGGTCAGCTACACCTTC.

This clone was seen just once. V and J are TRBV9 and TRBJ2-7, with 8 bases matching TRBD1. The CDR3 covers 15 residues. V shed 4 bases and J 8 bases; nucleotides not matched to a gene: 14. The germline CDR1 and CDR2 sequences are SGDLS and YYNGEE. CDR3 in amino acids: CASSSPGQGGKKQYF. CDR3 coding DNA: TGTGCCAGCAGCTCCCCAGGACAGGGTGGTAAAAAGCAGTACTTC.

In its sample, this clone was seen a few times. The chain joins TRBV9 to TRBJ2-2, with D tentatively TRBD1 (6 bases). This CDR3 has 17 amino acids. Between the trimmed V and J ends, which lost 2 bases and 3 bases, there was a span of 17 bases. CDR1 and CDR2 from the germline V gene are SGDLS and YYNGEE. The CDR3 nucleotides are TGTGCCAGCAGCGTCTCAGTGGGGGCAGGGCACACCGGGGAGCTGTTTTTT. This sequence encodes CASSVSVGAGHTGELFF.

The CDR3 nucleotides are TGTGCCAGTAGTATAGGGACAGGGAAGCCCTACGAGCAGTACTTC. This sequence encodes CASSIGTGKPYEQYF. V and J are TRBV19 and TRBJ2-7; 8 bases align to TRBD1. V dropped 1 base and J dropped 2; count of bases not matched to a gene: 4. The CDR3 has 15 residues. CDR1 is LNHDA, CDR2 SQIVND, per germline (reference sequence).

This rearrangement joins TRBV6-5 to TRBJ2-7; 9 nucleotides line up with TRBD1. The CDR3 covers 16 residues. With 4 bases clipped from V and 5 bases from J, the junction kept 12 bases outside the gene matches. Germline V gene sequence: CDR1 MNHEY, CDR2 SVGAGI. The CDR3 is CASSSHPGQGSHEQYF. The CDR3 DNA follows: TGTGCCAGCAGTTCGCATCCGGGACAGGGTAGCCACGAGCAGTACTTC.

This clone was seen only a few times. Other DNA variants within this sample encode the same CDR3. This chain joins TRBV5-1 and TRBJ1-1, with D hard to call. The V gene lost 0 bases and the J gene lost 1 base, with 10 bases spanning the gap. The CDR3 is 15 residues long. Germline V gene data show CDR1 as SGHRS and CDR2 as YFSETQ. The CDR3 protein is CASSLAPPGNTEAFF. The CDR3 DNA reads TGCGCCAGCAGCTTGGCCCCGCCCGGGAACACTGAAGCTTTCTTT. The full variable domain, rest sourced from reference TRBV5-1 and TRBJ1-1, is KAGVTQTPRYLIKTRGQQVTLSCSPISGHRSVSWYQQTPGQGLQFLFEYFSETQRNKGNFPGRFSGRQFSNSRSEMNVSTLELGDSALYLCASSLAPPGNTEAFFGQGTRLTVV.

The gene calls are TRBV5-1 and TRBJ1-2; D perhaps matches TRBD1 (5 bases). Germline lookup yields CDR1 SGHRS and CDR2 YFSETQ. Trimming removed 4 bases from V and 4 bases from J, with 20 bases in between. CDR3 length: 16 residues. CDR3 nucleotide sequence: TGCGCCAGCAGCCGCACCCAACGGGGGGATGGCTATGGCTACACCTTC. Translation gives CASSRTQRGDGYGYTF.

V and J are TRBV7-2 and TRBJ1-1, with D unclear. Germline V gene lookup returns CDR1 SGHTA and CDR2 FQGNSA. CDR3 length: 14 amino acids. V gave up 5 bases and J gave up 5 bases, with 15 bases separating them. The CDR3 coding sequence is TGTGCCAGCAGCCCGCAATGGGCGGGGACTGAAGCTTTCTTT. It codes for CASSPQWAGTEAFF.

The chain combines TRBV19 with TRBJ1-5; D remains ambiguous. V gave up 0 bases and J gave up 3 bases, with 6 bases separating them. The CDR3 has 14 amino acids. Per the germline V gene, CDR1 is LNHDA and CDR2 is SQIVND (reference sequence). DNA for the CDR3: TGTGCCAGTAGTATAGAGCAGGCCAATCAGCCCCAGCATTTT. Translation: CASSIEQANQPQHF.

This clone was seen only a few times. This chain uses TRBV4-1 with TRBJ1-2, with D possibly TRBD1 on 5 matching bases. V gave up 1 base and J gave up 6 bases, with 15 bases separating them. Germline lookup yields CDR1 MGHRA and CDR2 YSYEKL. The CDR3 sequence is 15 residues long. This CDR3 reads CASSQVLQAPNGYTF. The CDR3 DNA sequence: TGCGCCAGCAGCCAAGTATTACAGGCCCCTAATGGCTACACCTTC.

The rearrangement joins TRBV11-2 to TRBJ2-3, with 12 bases matching TRBD2. The CDR3 is 16 residues long. J lost 2 bases, V lost 3 bases, and 3 bases had no gene match. Germline CDR1 and CDR2: SGHAT and FQNNGV. The CDR3 coding sequence is TGTGCCAGCAGCTTCAGACTAGCGGGGGCCACAGATACGCAGTATTTT. It yields the protein CASSFRLAGATDTQYF. Together with reference TRBV11-2 and TRBJ2-3, the CDR3 gives the full variable domain: EAGVAQSPRYKIIEKRQSVAFWCNPISGHATLYWYQQILGQGPKLLIQFQNNGVVDDSQLPKDRFSAERLKGVDSTLKIQPAKLEDSAVYLCASSFRLAGATDTQYFGPGTRLTVL.